The clone carrying this TCR beta chain was counted once. As yet, its antigen is unknown. In the PCR, 60 Vbeta and 13 Jbeta primers were used. Original handling: In a later analysis, the count reached tens of millions of unique TCR beta chains, with about 9.9 million shared. Using immunoSEQ multiplex PCR, the repertoire was profiled, and TCRdb retains in-frame clones only, with some absent. V, J and clone size are taken as reported in that table, and D and trimming were inferred from the DNA itself. The sample holds approximately 99,000 clones, around 85% seen once. The data are from a study of cytomegalovirus exposure and HLA in healthy donors. About the research overall: From HLA-typed donors, an early data release held approximately 85 million unique TCRs.

Points from the study as a whole: TCR beta V segments were, for the most part, productive about 87% or about 30% of the time in an earlier analysis. An Asian-associated ancestry cluster reportedly showed fewer N-insertions than the approximately 670-donor mean in a later analysis.

Looked up from germline, CDR1 is MNHEY and CDR2 is SVGAGI. The CDR3 is made up of 12 amino acids. V was clipped by 5 bases and J by 7 bases, with 9 bases between them. The TCR was taken from a middle-aged man in good health and CMV-seropositive. The material sequenced was PBMCs. J is TRBJ2-1 and V is TRBV6-5, with D perhaps TRBD2 (5 bases). The CDR3 sequence is CASSEPGNEQFF. The CDR3 DNA follows: TGTGCCAGCAGTGAGCCGGGAAATGAGCAGTTCTTC.